A selection of T cell receptor beta chains follows, all from one sample in a study of vaccination and CD4 T cells after COVID-19. Via MiXCR, TCRdb re-called the PCR reads, giving one row per CDR3 protein. The data show approximately 6,500 distinct CDR3 sequences, 34% seen once. Which antigens these TCRs recognize remains unknown. The material sequenced was CD4+ T cells from blood, cultured in vitro. Receptors originate from a human donor in good health. The CDR3 runs from the conserved cysteine through the conserved F or W. The order of the fields is D gene, J gene, clone size, V gene, CDR3 protein, CDR3 DNA. The D gene is left open where the match is weak. Size is stated for part of the rows, as once, few or many counts, or as a class when the clone is expanded.

D: TRBD2
J: TRBJ2-7
size: NA
V: TRBV2
CDR3: CASRREGLAGDEQYF
DNA: TGTGCCAGCCGCCGGGAGGGACTAGCGGGGGATGAGCAGTACTTC

D: TRBD2
J: TRBJ2-5
size: few
V: TRBV11-2
CDR3: CASSSPVGGGETQYF
DNA: TGTGCCAGCAGCTCCCCGGTAGGCGGGGGAGAGACCCAGTACTTC

D: TRBD1
J: TRBJ2-3
size: NA
V: TRBV7-8
CDR3: CASRAGTGPTDTQYF
DNA: TGTGCCAGCAGGGCCGGGACAGGACCCACAGATACGCAGTATTTT

D: NA
J: TRBJ2-5
size: NA
V: TRBV10-3
CDR3: CAISEPGLGETQYF
DNA: TGTGCCATCAGTGAACCCGGTTTGGGAGAGACCCAGTACTTC

D: TRBD2
J: TRBJ2-3
size: NA
V: TRBV5-1
CDR3: CATGYTSGGANTQYF
DNA: TGCGCCACGGGCTATACTAGCGGGGGGGCGAATACGCAGTATTTT

D: TRBD2
J: TRBJ2-2
size: NA
V: TRBV20-1
CDR3: CSARDLSGGDTGELFF
DNA: TGCAGTGCTAGAGATCTATCGGGGGGGGACACCGGGGAGCTGTTTTTT

D: TRBD2
J: TRBJ2-3
size: NA
V: TRBV11-2
CDR3: CASSSLRGGGTDTQYF
DNA: TGTGCCAGCAGCTCCCTTCGGGGGGGCGGAACAGATACGCAGTATTTT

D: NA
J: TRBJ2-5
size: few
V: TRBV4-2
CDR3: CASRGLGEGETQYF
DNA: TGTGCCAGCAGAGGGTTAGGAGAGGGGGAGACCCAGTACTTC

D: NA
J: TRBJ2-1
size: few
V: TRBV20-1
CDR3: CSASWTANEQFF
DNA: TGCAGTGCTAGTTGGACAGCCAATGAGCAGTTCTTC

D: TRBD2
J: TRBJ2-5
size: few
V: TRBV7-3
CDR3: CASSLSGGSGETQYF
DNA: TGTGCCAGCAGCCTGTCGGGAGGCAGCGGGGAGACCCAGTACTTC

D: NA
J: TRBJ1-1
size: NA
V: TRBV6-4
CDR3: CASSDTSVGTEAFF
DNA: TGTGCCAGCAGTGACACCTCGGTGGGCACTGAAGCTTTCTTT

D: NA
J: TRBJ2-2
size: few
V: TRBV20-1
CDR3: CSARHGPGELFF
DNA: TGCAGTGCTAGACACGGGCCCGGGGAGCTGTTTTTT

D: TRBD1
J: TRBJ1-2
size: NA
V: TRBV27
CDR3: CASKARTGPLYGYTF
DNA: TGTGCCAGCAAGGCTAGGACAGGTCCCCTCTATGGCTACACCTTC

D: NA
J: TRBJ1-5
size: NA
V: TRBV7-8
CDR3: CASSPRGSIPYSNQPQHF
DNA: TGTGCCAGCAGCCCACGGGGGTCAATCCCCTATAGCAATCAGCCCCAGCATTTT

D: NA
J: TRBJ1-1
size: NA
V: TRBV19
CDR3: CASSYLVNTEAFF
DNA: TGTGCCAGTAGTTATTTAGTTAACACTGAAGCTTTCTTT

D: NA
J: TRBJ1-1
size: medium-sized
V: TRBV7-8
CDR3: CASSLVAGPNTEAFF
DNA: TGTGCCAGCAGCTTAGTGGCGGGCCCGAACACTGAAGCTTTCTTT

D: TRBD1
J: TRBJ1-3
size: NA
V: TRBV7-9
CDR3: CASSLAGGSGNTIYF
DNA: TGTGCCAGCAGTCTAGCAGGGGGCTCTGGAAACACCATATATTTT

D: NA
J: TRBJ2-7
size: NA
V: TRBV11-2
CDR3: CASTPLGQLYEQYF
DNA: TGTGCCAGCACCCCCCTGGGGCAGTTATACGAGCAGTACTTC

D: TRBD1
J: TRBJ2-2
size: NA
V: TRBV6-5
CDR3: CASSYSRGRGTGELFF
DNA: TGTGCCAGCAGTTACTCGAGAGGCAGGGGGACCGGGGAGCTGTTTTTT

D: TRBD1
J: TRBJ1-1
size: NA
V: TRBV2
CDR3: CASSQPGQGLIAFF
DNA: TGTGCCAGCAGTCAGCCGGGACAGGGGTTAATAGCTTTCTTT

D: NA
J: TRBJ2-2
size: NA
V: TRBV7-6
CDR3: CASSSRYGVNTGELFF
DNA: TGTGCCAGCAGCTCCCGGTACGGGGTGAACACCGGGGAGCTGTTTTTT

D: NA
J: TRBJ1-2
size: few
V: TRBV6-1
CDR3: CASSQYRYYGYTF
DNA: TGTGCCAGCAGCCAGTACAGATACTATGGCTACACCTTC

D: NA
J: TRBJ1-2
size: few
V: TRBV6-5
CDR3: CASSYGRTEYGYTF
DNA: TGTGCCAGCAGTTACGGCCGGACCGAGTATGGCTACACCTTC

D: TRBD2
J: TRBJ2-1
size: NA
V: TRBV7-9
CDR3: CASVGASGGNEQFF
DNA: TGTGCCTCTGTGGGGGCTAGCGGGGGGAATGAGCAGTTCTTC